This TCR beta chain was identified in a study of T cells after yellow fever vaccination. This clonotype occurred many times. Per the germline V gene, CDR1 is ENHRY and CDR2 is SYGVKD. CDR3 length: 13 residues. The germline V and J ends were trimmed by 3 bases and 4 bases, with 8 bases remaining between them. MiXCR, applied by TCRdb to the 5' RACE reads, yields one record per CDR3 protein. The sample has a few hundred thousand distinct CDR3 sequences; roughly 4% are singletons. The chain joins TRBV10-3 to TRBJ2-3, with D perhaps TRBD1 (6 bases). The sample was PBMCs, taken 15 days after the yellow fever booster vaccination. The sequence was collected from a man aged 18 to 29 who received the YFV17D yellow fever vaccine. CDR3 loop: CAISDRGADTQYF. The DNA of the CDR3 is TGTGCCATCAGTGACAGGGGTGCAGATACGCAGTATTTT.